Below, 13 T cell receptor beta chains from the same sample are listed, as sequenced in a study of early T cells in non-severe SARS-CoV-2 infection. MiXCR, run by TCRdb on the 5' RACE reads, gives a single entry per CDR3 protein. The data show about 11,000 distinct CDR3 sequences, with 4% to 5.5% seen just once and 9.9% held by the top ten. The sample consisted of whole blood. Every receptor here comes from an adult who was a healthcare worker with PCR-confirmed SARS-CoV-2 infection or an uninfected control (not recorded which).

This clonotype was seen many times. This chain connects TRBV29-1 to TRBJ2-3; 14 bases agree with TRBD2. CDR1 SQVTM and CDR2 ANQGSEA come from the germline V gene. J lost 7 bases, V lost 7 bases, and 4 bases had no gene match. This CDR3 is 13 amino acids long. CDR3 amino acids: CSGTSGGQNTQYF. The CDR3 DNA reads as TGCAGCGGGACTAGCGGGGGGCAAAATACGCAGTATTTT.

By its share, this clonotype is medium-sized (0.01 to 0.1%). The CDR3 spells CASSWGQGRNGYTF. The CDR3, as DNA: TGTGCCAGCAGCTGGGGACAGGGAAGAAATGGCTACACCTTC. J is TRBJ1-2 and V is TRBV5-8, with 9 bases that match TRBD1. J lost 6 bases, V lost 3 bases, and 6 bases had no gene match. Germline V CDR1 and CDR2: SGHTS, YDEGEE. This CDR3 is built from 14 residues.

This clonotype was recorded at least ten times. The chain employs TRBV6-2 or TRBV6-3 and TRBJ2-7; the D is unclear. The CDR3 extends over 11 amino acids. The germline gives CDR1 MNHEY, CDR2 SVGEGT. Trimming pared 8 bases from V and 1 base from J, leaving 6 bases between. CDR3 nucleotides: TGTGCCAGCGGATTATCCTACGAGCAGTACTTC. Encoded protein: CASGLSYEQYF.

In this sample, this clonotype turned up many times. The chain combines TRBV6-2 or TRBV6-3 with TRBJ1-5; D gene unclear. Trimming shortened V by 8 bases and J by 2 bases, and 10 bases separated the two germline ends. The CDR3 is 13 amino acids. Germline V gene lookup returns CDR1 MNHEY and CDR2 SVGEGT. This CDR3 reads CASGDKGNQPQHF. The CDR3 bases are TGTGCCAGCGGCGACAAAGGCAATCAGCCCCAGCATTTT.

This clonotype has ten or more counts. This sequence joins TRBV18 and TRBJ2-1; TRBD2 is a possible D gene (5 bases). V gave up 6 bases and J gave up 4 bases, with 7 bases separating them. CDR3 size: 12 residues. The germline V gene has CDR1 KGHSH and CDR2 LQKENI. CDR3 loop: CASSGEYNEQFF. The CDR3 DNA sequence: TGTGCCAGCTCGGGAGAGTACAATGAGCAGTTCTTC.

The sample holds many counts of this clonotype. The chain employs TRBV6-6 and TRBJ1-3, with D perhaps matching TRBD1 (5 bases). V was clipped by 0 bases and J by 0 bases, with 15 bases between them. The CDR3 length is 18 residues. Germline V gene data show CDR1 as MNHNY and CDR2 as SVGAGI (reference sequence). CDR3 nucleotides: TGTGCCAGCAGTTACTCGAAACAGGCACTCCACTCTGGAAACACCATATATTTT. Amino acids: CASSYSKQALHSGNTIYF.

The chain carries TRBV27 and TRBJ2-7, with TRBD1 matching 7 bases. The trim removed 7 bases at V and 3 bases at J, leaving 6 bases unmatched. The CDR3 is 13 amino acids. Per germline, CDR1 MNHEY and CDR2 SMNVEV (reference sequence). CDR3 nucleotide sequence: TGTGCCAGCAAAAGACAGGGACACTACGAGCAGTACTTC. This sequence encodes CASKRQGHYEQYF.

This clonotype was seen only a few times. V usage is TRBV27 and J usage is TRBJ2-3; D is unresolved. Trimming shortened V by 5 bases and J by 0 bases, and 15 bases separated the two germline ends. The CDR3 spans 16 residues. From germline, CDR1 is MNHEY and CDR2 SMNVEV (reference sequence). The CDR3 is CASSRTPGLSTDTQYF. CDR3 coding DNA: TGTGCCAGCAGTCGAACACCTGGGCTAAGCACAGATACGCAGTATTTT.

This clonotype is termed medium-sized. This chain connects TRBV7-8 to TRBJ1-1, with unresolved D. Germline loops: CDR1 SGHVS, CDR2 FQNEAQ. Trimming took 2 bases from V and 4 from J, leaving 14 bases between them. The CDR3 runs to 15 residues. The CDR3 reads CASSLPFTHGTEAFF. As DNA, the CDR3 is TGTGCCAGCAGCTTACCTTTTACCCATGGCACTGAAGCTTTCTTT.

In the case of this clonotype: It may be a read error: a sequence one base away is much more abundant. The J gene is TRBJ1-4, the V gene TRBV7-9; tentative D call: TRBD1 (5 bases). Trimming cost V 4 bases and J 8 bases, with 11 bases left between them. There are 13 residues in the CDR3. Looked up from germline, CDR1 is SEHNR and CDR2 is FQNEAQ (reference sequence). The CDR3 coding sequence is TGTGCCAGCAGCTCGGGAGGGGCCGAAAAACTGTTTTTT. It is translated as CASSSGGAEKLFF.

By share, this clonotype counts as medium-sized. The V and J genes are TRBV20-1 and TRBJ1-4, with D possibly TRBD1 on 5 matching bases. V was cut by 4 bases and J by 5 bases, with 14 bases left in between. In germline, CDR1 is DFQATT, CDR2 SNEGSKA (reference sequence). The CDR3 length is 14 residues. The CDR3 nucleotides are TGCAGTGCTAAGGCCGGGACCTTAAATGAAAAACTGTTTTTT. This sequence encodes CSAKAGTLNEKLFF.

This clonotype has at least ten counts. This chain's CDR3 is CAWAEWDYGYTF. The DNA for the CDR3 is TGTGCCTGGGCCGAGTGGGACTATGGCTACACCTTC. This chain connects TRBV30 to TRBJ1-2; D is uncertain. The CDR3 totals 12 residues. The germline gives CDR1 GTSNPN, CDR2 SVGIG (reference sequence). V lost 5 bases and J 3 bases, leaving 10 bases between the germline ends.

This clonotype was recorded at least ten times. The chain is built from TRBV12-3 or TRBV12-4 and TRBJ1-5, with unresolved D. The CDR3 consists of 15 residues. The V end was cut by 1 base, the J end by 0 bases, with 7 bases between. This chain's CDR3 is CASSLGAVSNQPQHF. CDR3 nucleotide sequence: TGTGCCAGCAGTTTAGGGGCAGTTAGCAATCAGCCCCAGCATTTT.